This T cell receptor beta chain was found in a study of metastatic and nonmetastatic thyroid tumors. Overall study: Comparative analysis of repertoires was undertaken across blood and tumor or nodule tissue obtained from malignant and benign thyroid patients. Study-wide results and limits: It was reportedly found that TCR beta diversity was significantly higher in malignant thyroid tumors than in benign nodules, a difference seen in both blood and tumor samples.

This clone has a count of ten or more. Its antigen is as yet unknown. In the source study's methods: To classify distant metastasis in papillary thyroid cancer, a model was built from CDR3 differences across clinicopathological groups. With MiXCR, TCRdb called clones anew from the PCR reads. TCRdb, not the original authors, processed these V and J calls. Of 23,000 or so clones detected, approximately 13% appear once; the ten largest clones hold under 20%. Patients underwent thyroid surgery, and none had received any treatment before it. Trimming took off 6 bases at V and 12 bases at J, with 24 bases between the two ends. The CDR3 length is 15 residues. Germline CDR1 LNHDA, CDR2 SQIVND (reference sequence).

The chain uses TRBV19 and TRBJ2-1; D may be TRBD1 (5 bases). This TCR was sampled from a female donor with papillary thyroid cancer or a benign thyroid nodule (not recorded which). Some clones in this sample may be carry-over from other donors' samples. Sequenced: blood. This chain's CDR3 is CASRATNRSWGGQFF. For the CDR3, the DNA is TGTGCCAGTAGGGCGACCAACAGATCTTGGGGCGGGCAGTTCTTC.